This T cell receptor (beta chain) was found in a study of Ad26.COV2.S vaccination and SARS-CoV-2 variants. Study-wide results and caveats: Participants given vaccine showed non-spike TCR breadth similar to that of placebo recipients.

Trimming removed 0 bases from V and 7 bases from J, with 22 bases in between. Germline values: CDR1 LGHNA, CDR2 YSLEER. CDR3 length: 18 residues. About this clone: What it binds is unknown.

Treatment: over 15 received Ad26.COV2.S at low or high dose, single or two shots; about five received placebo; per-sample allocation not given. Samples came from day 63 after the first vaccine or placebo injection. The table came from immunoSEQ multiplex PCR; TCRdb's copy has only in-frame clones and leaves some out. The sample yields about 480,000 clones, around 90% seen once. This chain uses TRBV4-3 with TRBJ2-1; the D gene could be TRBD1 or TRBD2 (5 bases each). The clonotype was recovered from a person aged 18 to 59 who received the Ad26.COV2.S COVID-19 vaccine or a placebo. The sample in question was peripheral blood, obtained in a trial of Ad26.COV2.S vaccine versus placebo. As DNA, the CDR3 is TGCGCCAGCAGCCAAGATTTCGGGGCAGCGCTCATCGCGAATGAGCAGTTCTTC. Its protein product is CASSQDFGAALIANEQFF.